This record concerns one T cell receptor (beta chain) sequence. Antigen: not known. Assay: immunoSEQ multiplex PCR; the TCRdb copy retains only in-frame clones and omits some. The sample yields around 150,000 clones, about 85% seen once. These data come from a study of cytomegalovirus exposure and HLA in healthy donors. Study overall: A later analysis reported the approximately 120 validation repertoires used the same platform as the roughly 670 first-cohort repertoires. Study-wide points: In a later analysis, first-cohort TCR clusters were found to tend to co-occur in the roughly 120 validation repertoires. In vitro work confirmed that a few CMV-associated chains recognize CMV antigens. The investigators catalogued under 200 TCR beta chains as cytomegalovirus-associated.

Germline lookup yields CDR1 LNHDA and CDR2 SQIVND (reference sequence). V lost 1 base and J lost 10, with 17 bases in between. This CDR3 is built from 15 residues. This TCR was sampled from a man aged 30 to 39 in good health and CMV-seropositive. Sequenced sample: PBMCs. The gene calls are TRBV19 and TRBJ1-5, with TRBD1 as a possible D gene (5 bases). This CDR3 is CASSIAWQGDGPQHF. The DNA of the CDR3 is TGTGCCAGTAGTATAGCATGGCAGGGCGATGGTCCCCAGCATTTT.